Presented here are 27 T cell receptor beta chains from one specimen sequenced in a study of blood T cell repertoires in COVID-19. The method was immunoSEQ multiplex PCR; TCRdb's version includes in-frame clones alone and lacks a portion of them. The sample has approximately 170,000 clones, about 87% seen once. The source material was peripheral blood. All receptors come from a woman older than 75 with COVID-19, enrolled during active disease.

The J gene is TRBJ1-3, the V gene TRBV29-1, with D perhaps matching TRBD1 (5 bases). Trimming shortened V by 3 bases and J by 1 base, and 7 bases separated the two germline ends. Germline lookup yields CDR1 SQVTM and CDR2 ANQGSEA. The CDR3 sequence is 13 residues long. The CDR3 here is CSVEHRSGNTIYF. For the CDR3, the DNA is TGCAGCGTTGAGCACAGGTCTGGAAACACCATATATTTT.

The gene calls are TRBV5-8 and TRBJ2-7, with D unresolved. The V end was cut by 5 bases, the J end by 5 bases, with 14 bases between. The CDR3 totals 13 residues. Germline assignment: CDR1 SGHTS and CDR2 YDEGEE. CDR3 DNA sequence: TGTGCCAGCAGTCAACACCAAGATAACGAGCAGTACTTC. Translation: CASSQHQDNEQYF.

In this sample, this clone turned up once. J is TRBJ1-3 and V is TRBV9; D is possibly TRBD1 (5 bases). CDR1 and CDR2 from the germline V gene are SGDLS and YYNGEE. V lost 0 bases, J lost 0 bases, and 10 bases lay in between. The CDR3 is 16 residues long. The CDR3 region has the DNA TGTGCCAGCAGCGTAGGAGTGACAGTCTCTGGAAACACCATATATTTT. Translation: CASSVGVTVSGNTIYF. The full variable domain, in which reference TRBV9 and TRBJ1-3 provide the parts outside the CDR3, is DSGVTQTPKHLITATGQRVTLRCSPRSGDLSVYWYQQSLDQGLQFLIQYYNGEERAKGNILERFSAQQFPDLHSELNLSSLELGDSALYFCASSVGVTVSGNTIYFGEGSWLTVV.

The V call is TRBV4-1, the J call TRBJ2-7; tentative D call: TRBD2 (6 bases). The CDR3 consists of 14 residues. V lost 3 bases and J lost 6, with 15 bases in between. Germline V lookup: CDR1 MGHRA, CDR2 YSYEKL. CDR3 coding DNA: TGCGCCAGCAGCCAGGGGGGACGGCTGGGCGAGCAGTACTTC. Residues: CASSQGGRLGEQYF.

The chain recombines TRBV5-1 with TRBJ1-6, with 8 nucleotides matching TRBD1. Per germline, CDR1 SGHRS and CDR2 YFSETQ. Trimming took 4 bases from V and 6 from J; bases not matched to a gene: 3. The CDR3 is 14 residues long. Written as DNA, the CDR3 is TGCGCCAGCAGCCAGGGGGCTGGTAATTCACCCCTCCACTTT. The encoded protein is CASSQGAGNSPLHF.

CDR3 sequence: CASSYRDRNTGELFF. The DNA of the CDR3 is TGTGCCAGCTCCTACCGGGACAGGAACACCGGGGAGCTGTTTTTT. The V gene is TRBV2, the J gene TRBJ2-2; TRBD1 aligns across 7 bases. The CDR3 runs 15 residues. V shed 8 bases and J 1 base; nucleotides not matched to a gene: 7. Germline assignment: CDR1 SNHLY and CDR2 FYNNEI.

The chain carries TRBV5-4 and TRBJ2-3; D may be TRBD2 (6 bases). CDR3 length equals 14 residues. The ends were cut back, 4 bases at V and 6 bases at J, with 15 bases in the middle. Germline-derived CDR1 and CDR2 are SGHNT and YYREEE (reference sequence). This CDR3 is CASSGRLELDTQYF. The CDR3 coding sequence is TGTGCCAGCAGCGGCAGACTAGAGCTCGATACGCAGTATTTT.

The CDR3 loop reads CASSYSGGHTDTQYF. CDR3 sequence (DNA): TGTGCCAGCAGTTACTCTGGGGGCCACACAGATACGCAGTATTTT. The chain joins TRBV6-5 to TRBJ2-3; D might be TRBD1 (6 bases). This CDR3 is 15 amino acids long. The germline gives CDR1 MNHEY, CDR2 SVGAGI. V lost 0 bases and J 2 bases, leaving 9 bases between the germline ends.

The chain employs TRBV6-6 and TRBJ2-2; D unclear. V dropped 2 bases and J dropped 7 bases, with 5 bases sitting between them. From germline, CDR1 is MNHNY and CDR2 SVGAGI (reference sequence). This CDR3 has 12 amino acids. The CDR3 coding sequence is TGTGCCAGCAGTTACACAGACGGGGAGCTGTTTTTT. Translation: CASSYTDGELFF.

This CDR3 reads CASSPVGTGVSTEAFF. DNA of the CDR3: TGTGCCAGCAGCCCGGTCGGGACAGGGGTGAGCACTGAAGCTTTCTTT. This sequence joins TRBV5-6 and TRBJ1-1; 10 positions agree with TRBD1. Germline V gene lookup returns CDR1 SGHDT and CDR2 YYEEEE. V was pared by 4 bases and J by 4 bases, with 10 bases of the junction left unmatched. The length of the CDR3 is 16 residues.

Ten or more counts support this clone. The chain joins TRBV16 to TRBJ2-1; 8 bases match TRBD1. CDR1 is KGHSY, CDR2 FQNENV, per germline. This CDR3 has 18 amino acids. Losses at the gene ends were 0 bases for V and 6 bases for J; bases not matched to a gene: 13. The CDR3 region has the DNA TGTGCCAGCAGCCAATCGATGGGTCTCGGGACAGGACGCAATGAGCAGTTCTTC. Protein: CASSQSMGLGTGRNEQFF. The whole variable domain, filled in from reference TRBV16 and TRBJ2-1, reads GEEVAQTPKHLVRGEGQKAKLYCAPIKGHSYVFWYQQVLKNEFKFLISFQNENVFDETGMPKERFSAKCLPNSPCSLEIQATKLEDSAVYFCASSQSMGLGTGRNEQFFGPGTRLTVL.

This clone was seen only once. This sequence joins TRBV5-1 and TRBJ2-5; 9 nucleotides agree with TRBD2. The ends lost 0 bases at V and 5 bases at J; junction bases unmatched: 5. CDR3 length: 15 amino acids. CDR1 is SGHRS, CDR2 YFSETQ, per germline. The CDR3 sequence: CASSLGGRALETQYF. For the CDR3, the DNA is TGCGCCAGCAGCTTGGGCGGGAGGGCCTTGGAGACCCAGTACTTC.

V is TRBV24-1 and J is TRBJ1-2; D might be TRBD1 (5 bases). The germline V gene has CDR1 KGHDR and CDR2 SFDVKD. Trimming stripped 4 bases from V and 5 bases from J, with 16 bases between. The CDR3 totals 15 residues. In nucleotides, the CDR3 is TGTGCCACCAGTGAAACCGGGACGGAGGGGTATGGCTACACCTTC. It yields the protein CATSETGTEGYGYTF.

V gene TRBV2 combines with J gene TRBJ2-7; D perhaps matches TRBD1 (6 bases). From germline, CDR1 is SNHLY and CDR2 FYNNEI. The length of the CDR3 is 17 residues. Trimming removed 6 bases at V and 6 bases at J, with 27 bases between. Written as DNA, the CDR3 is TGTGCCAGCAGGAAGGGTACGGGACAATTCTCGGCGGGCGAGCAGTACTTC. This codes for CASRKGTGQFSAGEQYF.

The chain uses TRBV18 and TRBJ2-7; 8 bases agree with TRBD2. After removal of 0 bases from V and 2 bases from J, the junction contained 3 bases not matched to a gene. The CDR3 is 15 residues long. The V gene's germline CDR1 is KGHSH and CDR2 LQKENI. The CDR3 spells CASSPPNGRAYEQYF. As DNA, the CDR3 is TGTGCCAGCTCACCACCCAACGGGAGGGCCTACGAGCAGTACTTC.

The chain combines TRBV7-2 with TRBJ1-1; possibly TRBD1 for D (5 bases). This CDR3 comprises 15 residues. V lost 4 bases and J lost 4, with 16 bases in between. The V gene's germline CDR1 is SGHTA and CDR2 FQGNSA. CDR3 sequence (DNA): TGTGCCAGCAGCTGGGGCGGGGTCCTGGTCACTGAAGCTTTCTTT. Its translation: CASSWGGVLVTEAFF.

The chain is built from TRBV7-8 and TRBJ2-7, with TRBD1 as a possible D gene (5 bases). The germline V gene encodes CDR1 SGHVS and CDR2 FQNEAQ. Trimming pared 5 bases from V and 5 bases from J, leaving 22 bases between. CDR3 size: 16 residues. The CDR3 region is CASSVMGQGSGHEQYF. CDR3 sequence (DNA): TGTGCCAGCAGCGTGATGGGGCAGGGCAGTGGCCACGAGCAGTACTTC.

This rearrangement joins TRBV29-1 to TRBJ1-5; 7 bases align to TRBD1. V shed 6 bases, J shed 0 bases, and the junction held 5 bases outside the gene matches. The germline V gene encodes CDR1 SQVTM and CDR2 ANQGSEA. There are 14 residues in the CDR3. CDR3 in DNA: TGCAGCGTGTCGACAGGGCTTAGCAATCAGCCCCAGCATTTT. Translation gives CSVSTGLSNQPQHF.

The rearrangement uses TRBV3-1 (or the pseudogene TRBV3-2) and TRBJ2-7; unclear D gene. This CDR3 region has 13 residues. Germline CDR1 reads LGHDT; CDR2 reads YNNKEL (reference sequence). Between the trimmed V and J ends, which lost 1 base and 2 bases, there was a span of 6 bases. The CDR3, as DNA: TGTGCCAGCAGCCAAGGCGGCCCCTACGAGCAGTACTTC. Translating it yields CASSQGGPYEQYF.

The chain links TRBV19 to TRBJ1-1, with D possibly TRBD1 on 5 matching bases. Germline V gene lookup returns CDR1 LNHDA and CDR2 SQIVND (reference sequence). Between the trimmed V and J ends, which lost 4 bases and 4 bases, there was a span of 10 bases. The CDR3 loop spans 13 amino acids. CDR3 protein: CASSRQGITEAFF. CDR3 DNA sequence: TGTGCCAGTAGTAGGCAGGGCATCACTGAAGCTTTCTTT.

This rearrangement joins TRBV7-2 to TRBJ2-7; 8 nucleotides line up with TRBD1. Germline CDR1 and CDR2: SGHTA and FQGNSA. V was clipped by 1 base and J by 3 bases; unmatched bases: 8. The CDR3 length is 16 residues. In nucleotides, the CDR3 is TGTGCCAGCAGCTTAGACGGGACAGGTTCCTTCTACGAGCAGTACTTC. The encoded protein is CASSLDGTGSFYEQYF.

This chain uses TRBV5-1 with TRBJ1-1, with 10 bases matching TRBD1. Per the germline V gene, CDR1 is SGHRS and CDR2 is YFSETQ. This CDR3 contains 16 residues. The junction had 7 bases not matched to a gene; V was cut back by 1 base and J by 4 bases. The CDR3, as DNA: TGCGCCAGCAGCTTGAGCGGGACAGGGGTACGCACTGAAGCTTTCTTT. Protein: CASSLSGTGVRTEAFF.

J is TRBJ1-1 and V is TRBV29-1, with D perhaps matching TRBD1 (6 bases). V was clipped by 4 bases and J by 0 bases, with 21 bases between them. The germline V gene has CDR1 SQVTM and CDR2 ANQGSEA. The CDR3 is 17 amino acids. The CDR3 spells CSVGRGPAGGLNTEAFF. Written as DNA, the CDR3 is TGCAGCGTTGGACGGGGTCCTGCCGGGGGGCTGAACACTGAAGCTTTCTTT.

This sequence joins TRBV9 and TRBJ1-2; 9 bases align to TRBD1. Germline CDR1 and CDR2: SGDLS and YYNGEE. Unmatched junction bases numbered 17, after V lost 4 bases and J lost 4 bases. This CDR3 has 18 residues. The CDR3 DNA reads TGTGCCAGCAGCCCTCGTTCCTCCGGGACAGGGAGCGGCTATGGCTACACCTTC. Its translation: CASSPRSSGTGSGYGYTF.

V gene TRBV28 combines with J gene TRBJ2-1; TRBD2 aligns across 10 bases. The CDR3 runs 16 residues. The V segment lost 5 bases and the J segment 7 bases; nucleotides outside the gene matches: 11. CDR1 and CDR2 (germline): MDHEN, SYDVKM. In DNA form, the CDR3 reads TGTGCCAGCAGTCCCTCTAGCGGGAGCGAAGAGAATGAGCAGTTCTTC. As protein: CASSPSSGSEENEQFF. Complete variable domain (other parts from reference TRBV28 and TRBJ2-1): DVKVTQSSRYLVKRTGEKVFLECVQDMDHENMFWYRQDPGLGLRLIYFSYDVKMKEKGDIPEGYSVSREKKERFSLILESASTNQTSMYLCASSPSSGSEENEQFFGPGTRLTVL.

The genes are TRBV6-5 and TRBJ1-2; 7 nucleotides match TRBD1. The germline V gene encodes CDR1 MNHEY and CDR2 SVGAGI. The ends lost 4 bases at V and 8 bases at J; junction bases unmatched: 4. This CDR3 contains 12 residues. The CDR3 DNA sequence: TGTGCCAGCAGTTCCACAGGGGAAGGCTACACCTTC. Translation gives CASSSTGEGYTF.

This rearrangement joins TRBV7-8 to TRBJ1-4; D possibly corresponds to TRBD1 (6 bases). The germline gives CDR1 SGHVS, CDR2 FQNEAQ. Trimming took off 2 bases at V and 8 bases at J, with 12 bases between the two ends. This CDR3 has 14 residues. The CDR3 region has the DNA TGTGCCAGCAGCTTAATTTCAGGGGAGGAAAAACTGTTTTTT. This codes for CASSLISGEEKLFF.